This passage covers 21 T cell receptor beta chains from one sample sequenced in a study of cytomegalovirus exposure and HLA in healthy donors (dated by TCRdb to about 2017). The library was obtained by the immunoSEQ multiplex PCR assay. A mixture of 60 forward primers for TCR Vbeta segments and 13 reverse primers for TCR Jbeta segments was used in the multiplex PCR. TCRdb took over this immuneACCESS table, retaining in-frame rearrangements with V and J assigned. Such tables are incomplete; in checked studies, under half of the missing clones stem from an unresolved V gene, and the remainder is unexplained. The sample contains about 150,000 clones, 65% to 70% of them found a single time. The ten biggest clones cover 10% of the sample. Sequencing input: PBMCs. These receptors all come from a young man in good health and CMV-seropositive.

The chain combines TRBV25-1 with TRBJ1-4, with TRBD1 matching 10 bases. CDR1 is MGHDK and CDR2 is SYGVNS in the germline V gene. V shed 2 bases, J shed 6 bases, and the junction held 6 bases outside the gene matches. The CDR3 loop spans 16 amino acids. The CDR3 DNA reads TGTGCCAGCAGTGAAGCTTTCGGGACAGGGGATGAAAAACTGTTTTTT. This codes for CASSEAFGTGDEKLFF.

The chain is built from TRBV28 and TRBJ2-6; possibly TRBD2 for D (5 bases). Trimming removed 2 bases from V and 1 base from J, with 9 bases in between. Germline V gene lookup returns CDR1 MDHEN and CDR2 SYDVKM. The CDR3 has 16 residues. The CDR3 is CASSLGGGSGANVLTF. In nucleotides, the CDR3 is TGTGCCAGCAGTTTAGGAGGAGGATCTGGGGCCAACGTCCTGACTTTC.

The genes are TRBV6-5 and TRBJ2-7, with TRBD2 identical over 12 bases. The CDR3 covers 13 residues. V lost 10 bases and J lost 5; bases outside the gene matches: 6. Germline CDR1 is MNHEY and CDR2 is SVGAGI. CDR3 protein: CATTSGGLDEQYF. CDR3 DNA sequence: TGTGCCACCACTAGCGGGGGGTTGGACGAGCAGTACTTC.

The chain joins TRBV4-1 to TRBJ2-2; 9 nucleotides line up with TRBD1. The V and J ends lost 3 bases and 5 bases, in that order; junction bases with no gene match: 7. This CDR3 spans 16 amino acids. CDR1 MGHRA and CDR2 YSYEKL come from the germline V gene. CDR3 sequence reads: CASSHLRGQGTGELFF. CDR3 coding DNA: TGCGCCAGCAGCCACCTCAGGGGACAGGGTACCGGGGAGCTGTTTTTT.

This chain joins TRBV6-5 and TRBJ2-5; TRBD2 matches 8 bases. V lost 3 bases, J lost 5 bases, and 11 bases stayed unmatched. Per the germline V gene, CDR1 is MNHEY and CDR2 is SVGAGI. This CDR3 region has 16 residues. The CDR3 DNA reads TGTGCCAGCAGTTATCGCGGACTAGCATCGGGGGAGACCCAGTACTTC. Amino acids: CASSYRGLASGETQYF.

This chain links TRBV11-3 with TRBJ2-1, with D perhaps TRBD2 (6 bases). The CDR3 runs 15 residues. The V gene lost 0 bases and the J gene lost 8 bases, with 14 bases spanning the gap. Germline CDR1 is SGHNT and CDR2 is YENEEA. The CDR3 loop reads CASSLEGRSSDEQFF. Written as DNA, the CDR3 is TGTGCCAGCAGCTTAGAGGGAAGGTCTAGCGATGAGCAGTTCTTC.

The chain employs TRBV18 and TRBJ1-4; D gene unclear. This CDR3 region has 16 residues. Germline-derived CDR1 and CDR2 are KGHSH and LQKENI. Between the trimmed V and J ends, which lost 3 bases and 5 bases, there was a span of 16 bases. In DNA form, the CDR3 reads TGTGCCAGCTCACCTTACGATTATGCGTTGAATGAAAAACTGTTTTTT. This gives the protein CASSPYDYALNEKLFF.

DNA for the CDR3: TGTGCCAGCAGCCCTCTAGCGGGTAGCACAGATACGCAGTATTTT. It translates to CASSPLAGSTDTQYF. This chain links TRBV7-3 with TRBJ2-3; 8 nucleotides line up with TRBD2. Per the germline V gene, CDR1 is SGHTA and CDR2 is FQGTGA. This CDR3 is 15 amino acids long. The ends lost 5 bases at V and 0 bases at J; junction bases unmatched: 4.

V gene TRBV7-7 combines with J gene TRBJ2-1, with 9 bases lining up with TRBD2. The CDR3 covers 13 residues. CDR1 is SSHAT, CDR2 FNYEAQ, per germline (reference sequence). J lost 8 bases, V lost 5 bases, and 4 bases had no gene match. The CDR3 loop reads CASSPSGIYEQFF. CDR3 DNA: TGTGCCAGCAGCCCTAGCGGGATCTATGAGCAGTTCTTC.

The J gene is TRBJ2-5, the V gene TRBV5-1, with 8 nucleotides matching TRBD1. Per the germline V gene, CDR1 is SGHRS and CDR2 is YFSETQ. The ends lost 3 bases at V and 11 bases at J; junction bases unmatched: 12. The CDR3 spans 14 residues. The CDR3, as DNA: TGCGCCAGCAGCTCCGGACAGGGCCGTCTTGGGCAGTACTTC. Its protein product is CASSSGQGRLGQYF.

In its sample, this clone was seen a few times. The chain uses TRBV5-4 and TRBJ1-1, with a weak D call TRBD1 (6 bases). Trimming pared 4 bases from V and 0 bases from J, leaving 13 bases between. CDR1 is SGHNT and CDR2 is YYREEE in the germline V gene (reference sequence). The CDR3 contains 15 residues. The DNA of the CDR3 is TGTGCCAGCAGCCACTCGACAGGCCTGAACACTGAAGCTTTCTTT. This encodes CASSHSTGLNTEAFF.

The chain is built from TRBV28 and TRBJ2-7, with D possibly being TRBD1 (6 bases). Per germline, CDR1 MDHEN and CDR2 SYDVKM. Deletions cut 8 bases from V and 1 base from J, with 12 bases between. The CDR3 runs to 13 residues. The CDR3 protein is CASEKGDSYEQYF. Written as DNA, the CDR3 is TGTGCCAGCGAGAAGGGGGATTCCTACGAGCAGTACTTC.

J is TRBJ1-5 and V is TRBV21-1. TRBV21-1 is classified as a pseudogene. CDR3 length: 17 residues. CDR3 sequence (DNA): TGTGCCAGCAGCAAAAAATTAGGGAGCAATAGCAATCAGCCCCAGCATTTT. Translated, it gives CASSKKLGSNSNQPQHF.

This CDR3 is CASSTSRDRGFGAFF. In nucleotides, the CDR3 is TGTGCCAGCAGTACCAGCCGGGACAGGGGATTTGGAGCTTTCTTT. The genes are TRBV27 and TRBJ1-1, with TRBD1 matching 10 bases. The V gene's germline CDR1 is MNHEY and CDR2 SMNVEV (reference sequence). Trimming cost V 5 bases and J 10 bases; bases outside gene matches: 13. CDR3 size: 15 residues.

The chain links TRBV5-4 to TRBJ2-1, with D possibly matching TRBD1 (6 bases). V was pared by 0 bases and J by 1 base, with 8 bases between. The CDR3 runs to 15 residues. CDR1 is SGHNT and CDR2 is YYREEE in the germline V gene (reference sequence). The CDR3 here is CASSLAQGSYNEQFF. The CDR3 coding sequence is TGTGCCAGCAGCTTGGCACAGGGTTCCTACAATGAGCAGTTCTTC.

The genes are TRBV15 and TRBJ1-1, with TRBD1 matching over 8 bases. The CDR3 spans 13 residues. Germline V CDR1 and CDR2: LNHNV, YYDKDF (reference sequence). Trimming took 0 bases from V and 8 from J; bases not matched to a gene: 2. CDR3 nucleotides: TGTGCCACCAGCAGAGATAGGGACAGGGAAGCTTTCTTT. Its translation: CATSRDRDREAFF.

This chain's CDR3 is CASSFPIAGTSTDTQYF. The CDR3 DNA follows: TGTGCCAGCAGCTTCCCTATAGCGGGAACTAGCACAGATACGCAGTATTTT. V usage is TRBV7-9 and J usage is TRBJ2-3; 8 nucleotides align to TRBD2. The CDR3 has 17 amino acids. CDR1 is SEHNR and CDR2 is FQNEAQ in the germline V gene (reference sequence). The V segment lost 3 bases and the J segment 0 bases; nucleotides outside the gene matches: 8.

This sequence joins TRBV9 and TRBJ2-3; D is unclear. Trimming shortened V by 0 bases and J by 5 bases, and 4 bases separated the two germline ends. The CDR3 runs to 12 residues. Germline V gene lookup returns CDR1 SGDLS and CDR2 YYNGEE. CDR3 amino acids: CASSVALDTQYF. CDR3 in DNA: TGTGCCAGCAGCGTAGCCTTAGATACGCAGTATTTT.

This clone was picked up a small number of times. The V gene is TRBV7-2, the J gene TRBJ2-4; TRBD2 is a possible D gene (6 bases). CDR1 is SGHTA, CDR2 FQGNSA, per germline. CDR3 length: 19 residues. The V end lost 0 bases, the J end lost 2 bases, and 20 bases lay between the germline ends. CDR3 amino acids: CASSLAPGVALVSKNIQYF. CDR3 coding DNA: TGTGCCAGCAGCTTAGCGCCGGGGGTAGCACTCGTGTCCAAAAACATTCAGTACTTC.

V gene TRBV30 combines with J gene TRBJ1-1, with 8 bases lining up with TRBD1. With 7 bases clipped from V and 1 base from J, the junction kept 8 bases outside the gene matches. The CDR3 sequence is 14 residues long. The germline V gene encodes CDR1 GTSNPN and CDR2 SVGIG (reference sequence). CDR3: CASRGRGRNTEAFF. The DNA for the CDR3 is TGTGCCTCTCGAGGCAGGGGGCGGAACACTGAAGCTTTCTTT.

The chain carries TRBV6-6 and TRBJ2-2; D possibly corresponds to TRBD2 (5 bases). The CDR3 runs 14 residues. Per the germline V gene, CDR1 is MNHNY and CDR2 is SVGAGI (reference sequence). V lost 7 bases and J lost 2, with 11 bases in between. Written as DNA, the CDR3 is TGTGCCAGCATCTACAGACTAAACACCGGGGAGCTGTTTTTT. Protein sequence: CASIYRLNTGELFF.